The clone carrying this T cell receptor beta chain was recorded many times. Its antigen is unknown. This CDR3 comprises 11 residues. With 8 bases removed from V and 5 bases from J, the gap between germline ends came to 9 bases. These data are taken from a study of response to subunit inactivated influenza vaccine. Notes on the study in general: Each seasonal flu vaccination may recruit only limited new T cells, authors suggested.

In TCRdb, the RT-PCR reads were re-called with MiXCR into one record per CDR3 protein. The table has 450,000 to 700,000 distinct CDR3 sequences, about 15% seen once. The specimen was PBMCs from blood, collected about 12 days after vaccination. The chain combines TRBV12-3 or TRBV12-4 with TRBJ2-5; D call uncertain. The receptor's source is a man in his fifties or sixties who received an inactivated influenza vaccine. CDR3 bases: TGTGCCAGCTCTAAGGAGGAGACCCAGTACTTC. It specifies CASSKEETQYF.